This record looks at one T cell receptor (beta chain) sequence and its context. Its antigen is not known. A read error may produce the germline difference seen at one junction end. This sample is drawn from a study of blood T cells in healthy people across ages. Sample-barcoded 5' priming and a J-beta primer mix drove a second PCR of about 6 to 12 cycles. The authors tagged each cDNA molecule using a template-switch adaptor with 12 random nucleotides. At least 2.5 million CDR3-containing paired-end reads were obtained per sample. In TCRdb, the 5' RACE reads were re-called with MiXCR into one record per CDR3 protein. The sample has 710,000 or so distinct CDR3 sequences, 22% seen once. This CDR3 region has 12 residues. Per the germline V gene, CDR1 is MGHDK and CDR2 is SYGVNS. Study-wide findings and caveats: Per million T cells, the diversity of TCR beta decreased roughly linearly as age advanced. Strong correlation linked observed beta diversity and percent naive T cells.

The rearrangement links TRBV25-1 to TRBJ2-3; either TRBD1 or TRBD2 may fit D (5 bases each). Sequenced material: blood. This receptor was taken from a man between 65 and 85 years old in good health. Here the CDR3 reads CASSEWGDTQYF. CDR3 sequence (DNA): TGTGCCAGCAGCGAATGGGGGGATACGCAGTATTTT.